The present entry profiles one T cell receptor beta chain with its context. Germline V gives CDR1 SGHKS, CDR2 YYEKEE (reference sequence). V lost 0 bases and J 0 bases, leaving 3 bases between the germline ends. CDR3 size: 14 residues. A J-beta primer mix and a sample-barcoded 5' primer were used in a second PCR of about 7 to 12 cycles. TCRdb independently ran MiXCR on the 5' RACE reads; one entry per CDR3 protein. The table includes fewer than 650,000 distinct CDR3 sequences, about 27% detected once. These data belong to a study of blood T cells in healthy people across ages. These data are also associated with another study on T cells of mothers and their children. That study adds: Sequencing got over 9.5 million TCR beta CDR3 reads from each mother and some 3 million from each child.

Sequencing input: blood. The receptor's source is a boy aged 2 to 9 in good health. The V call is TRBV5-5, the J call TRBJ1-4, with unresolved D. The CDR3 sequence: CASSLEPTNEKLFF. The CDR3 bases are TGTGCCAGCAGCTTGGAACCAACTAATGAAAAACTGTTTTTT.